The rows below give T cell receptor beta chains drawn from one sample of a study of tumor-infiltrating lymphocytes in primary liver carcinoma. One entry per CDR3 protein, called by TCRdb with MiXCR from the multiplex PCR reads. This sample has under 200,000 distinct CDR3 sequences, with less than 70% found just once. Specimen: peripheral blood. Source of these receptors: a woman in her sixties or seventies with primary liver carcinoma and hepatitis B virus infection. Each CDR3 is given with its conserved first and last residue. A D gene is named only where the DNA matches it firmly. The size field is filled for only some rows; it gives once, few, many or a size class.

size	D	V	J	CDR3	DNA
.	.	TRBV19	TRBJ1-5	CASSMGQGISQPQHF	TGTGCCAGTAGTATGGGGCAGGGGATTAGCCAGCCCCAGCATTTT
few	TRBD2	TRBV2	TRBJ2-3	CASKIAGGGTDTQYF	TGTGCCAGCAAGATAGCGGGAGGAGGGACAGATACGCAGTATTTT
many	.	TRBV6-6	TRBJ2-1	CASSLQSGNEQFF	TGTGCCAGCAGCCTCCAATCGGGGAATGAGCAGTTCTTC
.	.	TRBV14	TRBJ1-1	CVSSPPWQSFNTEAFF	TGTGTCAGCAGCCCCCCCTGGCAGAGCTTCAACACTGAAGCTTTCTTT
few	.	TRBV24-1	TRBJ2-2	CATSDQVQGITGELFF	TGTGCCACCAGTGACCAGGTTCAGGGGATCACCGGGGAGCTGTTTTTT
few	.	TRBV5-1	TRBJ2-3	CASSLEGWDTQYF	TGCGCCAGCAGCTTGGAGGGCTGGGATACGCAGTATTTT
.	.	TRBV4-2	TRBJ2-3	CDSSQGLGTDTQYF	TGTGACAGCAGCCAGGGACTGGGCACAGATACACAGTATTTT
few	.	TRBV10-3	TRBJ2-2	CAIRNRPGELLF	TGTGCCATTAGAAATCGACCCGGGGAGCTGCTTTTT
.	TRBD2	TRBV19	TRBJ2-7	CASNAGTSYEQYF	TGTGCCAGTAACGCCGGGACTAGCTACGAGCAGTACTTC
.	.	TRBV28	TRBJ1-6	CASSFSPPPLHF	TGTGCCAGCAGTTTTAGCCCTCCACCCCTCCACTTT
few	.	TRBV5-1	TRBJ1-1	CASSLAGRLNTEAFF	TGCGCCAGCAGCTTGGCCGGTAGGCTGAACACTGAAGCTTTCTTT
.	TRBD2	TRBV6-5	TRBJ2-7	CASSYNPSGRRDEHFF	TGTGCCAGCAGTTACAATCCTAGCGGGAGAAGGGACGAGCACTTCTTC
many	.	TRBV29-1	TRBJ2-1	CSVAAVDEQFF	TGCAGCGTGGCCGCGGTCGATGAGCAGTTCTTC
.	.	TRBV5-5	TRBJ2-3	CASSLSHSTGTQCF	TGTGCCAGCAGCTTGTCTCACAGCACAGGTACGCAGTGTTTT
.	.	TRBV11-2	TRBJ2-7	CASNLETGLGEQYF	TGTGCCAGCAACTTAGAAACGGGACTTGGAGAACAGTACTTC
.	.	TRBV19	TRBJ2-7	CASSISRGPWEQYF	TGTGCCAGTAGTATTTCGAGAGGGCCGTGGGAGCAGTACTTC
.	.	TRBV11-2	TRBJ2-1	CACSRMHRTVQVEQFF	TGTGCCTGCAGCCGAATGCATAGGACGGTGCAGGTGGAGCAGTTCTTC
.	.	TRBV28	TRBJ1-1	CASMWGGAYSSEAFF	TGTGCCAGCATGTGGGGGGGCGCGTATAGTAGTGAAGCTTTCTTT
once	.	TRBV6-1	TRBJ2-7	CTSIGVVFYEQYF	TGTACCAGCATTGGGGTAGTCTTCTACGAGCAGTACTTC
.	.	TRBV5-1	TRBJ2-7	CASSLAGTGYEQYF	TGCGCCAGCAGCCTGGCCGGGACCGGGTACGAGCAGTACTTC
.	TRBD2	TRBV29-1	TRBJ2-7	CSVEAQVAGVRSYEQCF	TGCAGCGTTGAAGCTCAGGTAGCGGGAGTACGTTCCTACGAGCAGTGCTTC
once	TRBD1	TRBV11-3	TRBJ2-7	CASSPGQRLLGYERYF	TGTGCCAGCAGCCCGGGACAGAGACTCTTGGGCTACGAGCGGTACTTC
.	.	TRBV28	TRBJ1-2	CTSSPDTGSYGYTF	TGTACCAGCAGCCCGGACACCGGGAGCTATGGCTACACCTTC
.	.	TRBV28	TRBJ2-2	CASHYRDTGELFF	TGTGCCAGCCATTACAGGGACACCGGGGAGCTGTTTTTT
few	TRBD2	TRBV12-3/TRBV12-4	TRBJ2-1	CASSASPREVNNEQFF	TGTGCCAGCAGCGCCTCCCCGCGGGAGGTCAACAATGAGCAGTTCTTC
.	TRBD1	TRBV11-2	TRBJ2-7	CASSPYRTGPYEQYF	TGTGCCAGCAGCCCCTACCGGACAGGACCCTACGAGCAGTACTTC
.	.	TRBV28	TRBJ2-7	CASSLYEDWDYEQYF	TGTGCCAGCAGTTTATACGAGGATTGGGACTACGAGCAGTACTTC
.	TRBD1	TRBV5-1	TRBJ2-7	CASTAGTGAYEQYF	TGCGCCAGCACCGCCGGGACAGGGGCCTACGAGCAGTACTTC
once	.	TRBV6-2/TRBV6-3	TRBJ2-2	CTSSYSHFAGSNTGELFF	TGTACCAGCAGTTACTCCCACTTTGCGGGATCGAACACCGGGGAGCTATTTTTT
.	.	TRBV5-8	TRBJ2-1	CASSWGSSRIGEQFF	TGTGCCAGCAGCTGGGGGAGTAGCCGAATTGGCGAGCAGTTCTTC
.	TRBD2	TRBV30	TRBJ2-3	CAWRLAGVRDTQYF	TGTGCCTGGAGATTAGCGGGAGTTAGAGATACGCAGTATTTT
.	.	TRBV29-1	TRBJ2-7	CSVERDGYEQYF	TGCAGCGTTGAAAGGGACGGCTACGAGCAGTACTTC
.	.	TRBV5-1	TRBJ2-3	CASSFSYRTDTQYF	TGCGCCAGCAGCTTCAGCTACCGCACAGATACGCAGTATTTT
many	.	TRBV11-3	TRBJ2-4	CASSSPRAAKNIQYF	TGTGCCAGCAGCTCGCCCAGGGCTGCCAAAAACATTCAGTACTTC
.	TRBD1	TRBV29-1	TRBJ2-7	CSVGGTGLGYEQCF	TGCAGCGTTGGAGGGACAGGTCTGGGGTACGAGCAGTGCTTC
.	.	TRBV6-2/TRBV6-3	TRBJ2-5	CVTERQGGSDTQYF	TGTGTCACCGAGCGACAGGGAGGATCAGATACCCAGTACTTC
few	TRBD1	TRBV7-8	TRBJ2-7	CASSFQQTGAYEQYF	TGTGCCAGCAGCTTTCAACAGACAGGGGCCTACGAGCAGTACTTC
many	TRBD2	TRBV5-4	TRBJ2-2	CASSSDRTSNPGELFF	TGTGCCAGCAGCTCGGACCGGACTAGCAACCCCGGGGAGCTGTTTTTT
.	TRBD2	TRBV10-3	TRBJ2-2	CAISGGLEGPTTGELFF	TGTGCCATCAGTGGGGGACTAGAGGGACCGACCACCGGGGAGCTGTTTTTT
once	.	TRBV11-1	TRBJ1-1	CASSHSVQPNAEAFF	TGTGCCAGCAGCCATTCGGTCCAACCGAATGCTGAAGCTTTCTTT
few	TRBD1	TRBV5-1	TRBJ2-5	CASSPGTESFLGQETQYF	TGCGCCAGCAGCCCCGGGACAGAGAGTTTCCTCGGCCAAGAGACCCAGTACTTC
.	TRBD1	TRBV19	TRBJ2-3	CASSIRDRGTDTQYF	TGTGCCAGTAGTATCCGGGACAGGGGAACAGATACGCAGTATTTT
many	.	TRBV6-2/TRBV6-3	TRBJ1-5	CASSYSRGGRSNQPQHF	TGTGCCAGCAGTTACTCACGAGGGGGGCGCAGCAATCAGCCCCAGCATTTT
.	.	TRBV25-1	TRBJ2-1	CSSSERKYNEQFF	TGCTCCAGCAGTGAGCGGAAGTACAATGAGCAGTTCTTC
.	.	TRBV5-6	TRBJ2-7	CASSPGLRAMHEQYF	TGTGCCAGCAGTCCCGGACTAAGAGCGATGCACGAGCAGTACTTC
few	.	TRBV5-1	TRBJ1-6	CASTHGGGESPLHF	TGCGCCAGCACCCATGGGGGGGGAGAATCACCCCTCCACTTT
few	TRBD1	TRBV13	TRBJ1-4	CARSTGGQGHEKLFF	TGTGCCAGGAGCACGGGGGGACAGGGGCATGAAAAACTGTTTTTT
.	.	TRBV30	TRBJ1-2	CAWKEGSRQSYGYTF	TGTGCCTGGAAGGAAGGGAGTAGACAGTCCTATGGCTACACCTTC
.	TRBD2	TRBV29-1	TRBJ2-1	CSVVAGRSYNERFF	TGCAGCGTTGTAGCGGGCCGCTCCTACAATGAACGGTTCTTC
few	.	TRBV21-1	TRBJ2-1	CASTKSGRPFYNEQFF	TGTGCCAGCACCAAGAGCGGGAGGCCATTCTACAATGAGCAGTTCTTC
many	.	TRBV5-5	TRBJ2-7	CASSLVGGDEQYF	TGTGCCAGCAGCTTGGTTGGCGGGGACGAGCAGTACTTC
.	TRBD2	TRBV12-3/TRBV12-4	TRBJ2-1	CASRPGTSVDEQFF	TGTGCCAGCAGACCCGGGACTAGCGTCGATGAGCAGTTCTTC
few	.	TRBV7-9	TRBJ1-4	CASSLVRHATNEKLFF	TGTGCCAGCAGCTTAGTTAGGCATGCAACTAATGAAAAACTGTTTTTT
.	.	TRBV7-8	TRBJ2-5	CASSSRQGSSETQYF	TGTGCCAGCAGCTCTCGGCAGGGGTCGTCGGAGACCCAGTACTTC